This TCR beta chain was documented in a study of cytomegalovirus exposure and HLA in healthy donors (dated by TCRdb to the late 2010s). General notes on the study: An earlier analysis of fewer than 750 of the donors reported over 250 Gb of sequence data and some 110 million unique TCR beta sequences obtained from some 170 million T cells. An early release covering roughly 640 HLA-typed donors comprised about 310 gigabases of sequencing data and 85 million to 100 million unique TCR sequences. Of the 398 genotyped donors, around 81% fell in the genetic ancestry cluster associated with self-reported Caucasian donors. The study aimed to test whether cataloging public T cell receptors could reveal signatures of past pathogen exposure. The T cell repertoires of 666 subjects were profiled by immunosequencing and related to cytomegalovirus serostatus. A separate validation cohort of about 110 different subjects was used in addition to the approximately 670-subject first cohort. To predict cytomegalovirus infection status, the study brought together high-throughput TCR immunosequencing, statistical association of individual TCRs with disease status, and machine learning. A later analysis re-examined previously published TCR beta repertoires from 600 to 700 donors and added high-resolution HLA genotyping to investigate patterns of TCR occurrence. Rather than using new phenotypic data, the later analysis identified candidate immune exposures from TCR beta sequences and from how often those sequences occurred across donors. To decide whether each TCR beta V gene segment behaved as functional or pseudogenic, an earlier analysis of over 500 of the donors relied on high-throughput TCR beta sequencing. Donor age, sex, ethnicity and CMV serostatus were compiled alongside the repertoire data. In a later genetic analysis, genome-wide SNP genotypes for about 60% of the 666 donors were used, and that subset was treated as a discovery cohort. Every discovery cohort repertoire had been produced on one sequencing platform. HLA typing covered class I and class II loci at four-digit resolution. The number of donors typed differed by locus, with roughly 629-640 for A, B, C, DRB1 and DQB1, around 520 for DQA1, approximately 580 for DPA1, and over 400 for DPB1. About 5 DR-DQ haplotypes were handled as single units for association and clustering, since linkage in the cohort was strong. Across around 400 genotyped donors of the cohort, an average of approximately 240,000 unique TCR beta nucleotide sequences per donor were sequenced, and roughly a sixth of those sequences were non-productive.

Including the terminal cysteine and phenylalanine, the CDR3 comprises 14 residues. The kept DNA is CDR3 alone, 42 bases in frame from the first base. A distance of 16 bases separates the germline ends of V and J, which lose 5 bases and 5 bases respectively. CDR1 and CDR2 were assigned from the germline V gene as MGHRA and YSYEKL. Library creation used the immunoSEQ multiplex PCR assay. For the multiplex PCR, a mixture combining 60 forward primers for TCR Vbeta segments and 13 reverse primers for TCR Jbeta segments was used. A multiplex PCR assay on genomic DNA amplified the CDR3 region of rearranged TCR beta genes. The Illumina HiSeq System was used to sequence the amplified TCR beta libraries as 87-base-pair reads. The source study handled its data this way. A later analysis counted around 72 million unique TCR beta chains across the 650 to 800 repertoires, and 10 million to 12 million of these chains were shared by at least two donors. A nearest-neighbor algorithm error-corrected the raw reads and collapsed the reads into unique sequences, merging closely related sequences to remove PCR and sequencing errors. Alignment of CDR3 sequences to IMGT reference sequences was used to assign V, D and J gene segments. Each retained sequence needed at least a six-nucleotide match to both a V gene segment and a J gene segment. A rearrangement counted as productive if the CDR3 had no stop codons and remained in frame with V and J, and every other rearrangement counted as non-productive. CDR3 was defined by IMGT convention, running from the second conserved V-encoded cysteine to the conserved J-encoded phenylalanine. Sequences without an unambiguous match to a single V gene segment were excluded from the earlier analysis of about 630 of the donors. An earlier analysis of just under 600 of the donors called V segments functional above 56.7% productive rearrangements and segregating when the between-donor standard deviation exceeded 5%. A statistical classification framework was developed to diagnose cytomegalovirus status using the catalog of TCR beta chain sequences. V and J gene assignment, in a later analysis, came from comparing TCR nucleotide sequences with IMGT/GENE-DB human TR gene sequences. A later analysis assigned CDR3 sequences and most-parsimonious VDJ recombination scenarios with the TCRdist pipeline. In a later analysis, each TCR beta chain was defined by its CDR3 amino acid sequence together with its V-gene family, and reads lacking a unique V-gene family were excluded. In a later analysis, around 650 highly shared, low-generation-probability nucleotide sequences were removed to address suspected cross-contamination and a sequencing artifact. A later analysis calculated a clonal expansion index for each public chain from normalized within-repertoire ranks of inferred template counts. In a later analysis, generation probabilities were computed with a VDJ recombination model fitted to out-of-frame rearrangements, and the resulting probabilities were checked against IGoR. In a later analysis, hypergeometric tests were used to score TCR-TCR, TCR-HLA and TCR-CMV co-occurrence, with a repertoire-size bias correction applied to TCR pairs. To estimate false discovery rates, a later analysis permuted the HLA or CMV assignments 20 times. A later analysis grouped co-occurring TCRs with DBSCAN, adding TCRdist sequence similarity when clustering within HLA-allele-positive subsets. Repertoires with fewer than 30,000 or more than 120,000 public chains, plus five repertoires with anomalous nucleotide sharing, were excluded from co-occurrence clustering. Not all clones reach the TCRdb copy of this immuneACCESS table, which keeps in-frame sequences only. Checked studies attribute under half of the gap to unresolved V genes and leave the rest unexplained. Clonal size and the V and J genes are those of that table, whereas D and trimming came from the DNA. The sample table records about 150,000 clones; around 80% of these occur just once. Of the sample, around 5% falls within the top ten clones.

Points on this clone: This receptor's antigen is unknown. No quality values exist for individual bases; no much larger clone is one base distant.

Findings and caveats that apply to the study as a whole: A further reported finding was that TCR beta sequences accurately predicted the HLA-A and HLA-B alleles for most subjects in the first cohort. An earlier analysis of roughly 570 of the donors showed that most TCR beta V segments appeared in productive rearrangements either about 87% or about 30% of the time, which broadly matched IMGT annotations. The classifier was reported to diagnose cytomegalovirus status with high specificity and sensitivity in both the original cohort and the validation cohort. Most TCR sequences were observed very rarely across donors, whereas some public TCRs were present in many individuals. According to a later genetic analysis, donors in an Asian-associated ancestry cluster had fewer N-insertions in productive TCRs than the roughly 670-donor mean. Assigning TCR associations to individual alleles was difficult when HLA alleles, especially DR and DQ, strongly co-occurred. The cohort was sequenced for TCR beta chains only, and without alpha or paired-chain data the features that could be detected were limited. According to a later analysis, most CMV-associated TCR beta chains appeared to be HLA-restricted, and the HLA associations seemed to be driven largely by CMV exposure. In a later analysis, some 18,000 TCR beta sequences were associated with specific HLA alleles at a false discovery rate of 0.05. In the study, about 150 TCR beta chains were listed as associated with cytomegalovirus. The sequencing pipeline was judged likely to have produced a cluster of highly shared sequence variants as a technical artifact. Presence/absence analyses assumed roughly uniform sequencing depth across donors, an assumption that may not hold. Three of the identified cytomegalovirus-associated TCR beta chains were confirmed in vitro to be specific for cytomegalovirus antigens. According to a later analysis, TCR association rates differed among HLA loci, with DRB1 alleles showing the most associated TCRs and HLA-C alleles showing the fewest. A later analysis reported that several top co-occurrence clusters appeared linked to parvovirus B19, influenza, CMV and Epstein-Barr virus. The authors suggested that the approach could potentially be extended to other disease states and immunological phenotypes. Because some donors lacked HLA typing at each locus, the association tests relied only on the typed subset. The only immune exposure information available for the cohort was CMV serostatus. Because counts were too low, about 15 rarely observed V segments, including chromosome 9 orphons, were left out of the earlier analysis of about 620 of the donors. In a later genetic analysis, a missense DCLRE1C variant was associated with V-gene and J-gene trimming of TCR beta chains, and the association was replicated in an independent cohort. Correlated functional status among segregating V segments might be attributable to linkage disequilibrium, but an unknown experimental factor could not be ruled out. In a later analysis, HLA-associated TCR beta chains were found to be more clonally expanded and to have lower generation probabilities than equally common non-associated chains. Some IMGT-functional V segments, including TRBV6-2 and TRBV6-3, could not be told apart with the 87-base-pair reads, so those segments were excluded.

The cohort was made up of about 670 healthy bone marrow donors. Cohort members were all nominally healthy when sampled, although unrecorded immune exposures were likely present. The donor tested CMV seronegative, placing the donor among the 350 to 400 seronegative members of the cohort. A peripheral blood sample was provided by each donor, and peripheral blood mononuclear cells were used for TCR beta sequencing. Genomic DNA was extracted from the blood cell samples with the Qiagen DNeasy Blood Extraction Kit. The receptor comes from a man between 18 and 29 years old in good health and CMV-seronegative. Source material: PBMCs. The sequence joins TRBV4-1 to TRBJ2-7; TRBD1 is a weak D gene call, 5 bases matching. The DNA sequence follows: TGCGCCAGCAGCGCGTACGAAGGGGTGGACGAGCAGTACTTC. Translated, this is CASSAYEGVDEQYF.